The clone carrying this T cell receptor beta chain showed up just a few times. The antigen remains undetermined. This sample was taken from a study of CD8 T cells in ankylosing spondylitis. Quantitative 5'-RACE with molecular barcodes generated TCR beta libraries. From the 5' RACE reads, TCRdb called clonotypes with MiXCR, one entry per CDR3 protein. The sample includes hundreds of thousands of distinct CDR3 sequences, approximately 11% of them seen just once. Germline V gene data show CDR1 as KGHDR and CDR2 as SFDVKD. V lost 11 bases and J lost 2, with 18 bases in between. This CDR3 spans 14 amino acids. Regarding the study as a whole: Prior work had noted some motif variants in reactive arthritis blood and synovial fluid. Typical of ankylosing spondylitis blood, it appeared, was a TCR beta motif of fewer than 10 highly homologous variants. According to the report, clones linked to the disease were significantly enriched in matched synovial fluid samples taken from ankylosing spondylitis patients.

The clonotype was recovered from a male donor with ankylosing spondylitis. V is TRBV24-1 and J is TRBJ2-7; possibly TRBD1 for D (5 bases). The source material was blood, either unsorted or a sorted T cell fraction (not recorded which). CDR3 DNA sequence: TGTGCCATCTCAACCCAGGGATTCCCCTACGAGCAGTACGTC. Translating it yields CAISTQGFPYEQYV.